What follows are 21 T cell receptor beta chains derived from one specimen sequenced in a study of blood T cells in healthy people across ages. A sample-barcoded 5' primer and a J-beta primer mix were used in a second PCR of roughly 6 to 11 cycles. One entry per CDR3 protein results from TCRdb running MiXCR on the 5' RACE reads. The sample contains about 780,000 distinct CDR3 sequences, around 45% of which appear only once. Sequenced material: blood. All receptors derive from a man aged 80 or over in good health.

The chain has TRBV6-5 and TRBJ2-7; 9 bases are a match to TRBD1. Germline CDR1 is MNHEY and CDR2 is SVGAGI. This CDR3 has 16 amino acids. V shed 2 bases, J shed 4 bases, and the junction held 9 bases outside the gene matches. CDR3 amino acids: CASSYSYGDRVYEQYF. The CDR3 DNA sequence: TGTGCCAGCAGTTACAGTTATGGGGACAGGGTGTACGAGCAGTACTTC.

The chain recombines TRBV29-1 with TRBJ2-5; 7 positions match TRBD2. V shed 8 bases and J 4 bases; nucleotides not matched to a gene: 10. Germline lookup yields CDR1 SQVTM and CDR2 ANQGSEA. CDR3 size: 13 residues. Here the CDR3 DNA reads TGCAGCTATGCAAGGACTAGTTTAGAGACCCAGTACTTC. Residues: CSYARTSLETQYF.

This clonotype was observed a handful of times. J is TRBJ2-6 and V is TRBV7-9; D is unresolved. The CDR3 totals 13 residues. Per germline, CDR1 SEHNR and CDR2 FQNEAQ (reference sequence). Trimming shortened V by 6 bases and J by 2 bases, and 5 bases separated the two germline ends. CDR3 in amino acids: CASRGTGANVLTF. CDR3 nucleotide sequence: TGTGCCAGCAGGGGGACTGGGGCCAACGTCCTGACTTTC. Full variable domain (rest looked up from reference TRBV7-9 and TRBJ2-6): DTGVSQNPRHKITKRGQNVTFRCDPISEHNRLYWYRQTLGQGPEFLTYFQNEAQLEKSRLLSDRFSAERPKGSFSTLEIQRTEQGDSAMYLCASRGTGANVLTFGAGSRLTVL.

This rearrangement joins TRBV11-3 to TRBJ2-3; possibly TRBD2 for D (5 bases). CDR1 is SGHNT and CDR2 is YENEEA in the germline V gene. Trimming stripped 6 bases from V and 6 bases from J, with 19 bases between. This CDR3 region has 15 residues. The CDR3 DNA sequence: TGTGCCAGCAGACCGGGCGGGCGCGACCTTGATACGCAGTATTTT. Protein: CASRPGGRDLDTQYF.

The chain joins TRBV6-5 to TRBJ1-1, with TRBD1 identical over 7 bases. The J segment lost 5 bases and the V segment lost 6 bases, leaving 6 bases of the junction unmatched. CDR1 and CDR2 (germline): MNHEY, SVGAGI. There are 13 residues in the CDR3. The CDR3 loop reads CASSLTGQTEAFF. The CDR3 DNA reads TGTGCCAGCAGCCTGACAGGGCAGACTGAAGCTTTCTTT.

A few counts support this clonotype. The chain recombines TRBV12-3 or TRBV12-4 with TRBJ1-5; possible D gene TRBD1, 6 bases. The CDR3 extends over 14 amino acids. Trimming shortened V by 8 bases and J by 3 bases, and 14 bases separated the two germline ends. DNA of the CDR3: TGTGCCAGCCAGGCAGGGGTGGACAATCAGCCCCAGCATTTT. Residues: CASQAGVDNQPQHF.

The chain recombines TRBV2 with TRBJ1-1, with D perhaps matching TRBD1 (6 bases). The CDR3 sequence is 13 residues long. Germline values: CDR1 SNHLY, CDR2 FYNNEI. V was cut by 6 bases and J by 1 base, with 9 bases left in between. CDR3 DNA: TGTGCCAGCAGAGCAGGGGCGAACACTGAAGCTTTCTTT. It yields the protein CASRAGANTEAFF.

The chain couples TRBV5-1 to TRBJ2-1; TRBD2 matches at 10 bases. The CDR3 spans 14 residues. CDR1 is SGHRS, CDR2 YFSETQ, per germline. J gave up 8 bases and V 2 bases, and 4 bases lay outside the gene matches. The CDR3 is CASSFRGLADEQFF. CDR3 nucleotides: TGCGCCAGCAGCTTCCGAGGACTAGCGGATGAGCAGTTCTTC.

This clonotype was seen ten or more times. The genes are TRBV10-3 and TRBJ2-5, with TRBD1 matching over 9 bases. Per germline, CDR1 ENHRY and CDR2 SYGVKD. Losses at the gene ends were 4 bases for V and 5 bases for J; bases not matched to a gene: 5. The CDR3 has 14 residues. This chain's CDR3 is CAISGGQGKETQYF. CDR3 DNA sequence: TGTGCCATCAGTGGCGGACAGGGGAAGGAGACCCAGTACTTC.

This clonotype showed up just once. CDR3 coding DNA: TGTGCCAGCAGTTTTTCGCGGGGGCGACCCTCCTATACGCAGTATTTT. Its protein is CASSFSRGRPSYTQYF. J is TRBJ2-3 and V is TRBV27, with D perhaps TRBD2 (7 bases). The V gene's germline CDR1 is MNHEY and CDR2 SMNVEV (reference sequence). This CDR3 comprises 16 residues. V was trimmed by 3 bases and J by 7 bases, leaving 20 bases between them.

The chain employs TRBV9 and TRBJ1-5, with D perhaps TRBD1 (6 bases). The germline CDR1 and CDR2 sequences are SGDLS and YYNGEE. V lost 4 bases to trimming and J lost 7 bases, with 24 bases between them. The CDR3 sequence is 17 residues long. In nucleotides, the CDR3 is TGTGCCAGCAGCTCCCACCCCGGGCAGGGGCTTCACCAGCCCCAGCATTTT. This sequence encodes CASSSHPGQGLHQPQHF. The full variable domain, in which reference TRBV9 and TRBJ1-5 provide the parts outside the CDR3, is DSGVTQTPKHLITATGQRVTLRCSPRSGDLSVYWYQQSLDQGLQFLIQYYNGEERAKGNILERFSAQQFPDLHSELNLSSLELGDSALYFCASSSHPGQGLHQPQHFGDGTRLSIL.

This chain joins TRBV20-1 and TRBJ2-6; D unresolved. The germline CDR1 and CDR2 sequences are DFQATT and SNEGSKA (reference sequence). V lost 1 base and J 0 bases, leaving 4 bases between the germline ends. This CDR3 comprises 14 residues. CDR3 coding DNA: TGCAGTGCTAGAGTAAACTCTGGGGCCAACGTCCTGACTTTC. Translated, it gives CSARVNSGANVLTF.

This rearrangement joins TRBV6-2 or TRBV6-3 to TRBJ2-7; TRBD2 might be the D (6 bases). Germline V gene lookup returns CDR1 MNHEY and CDR2 SVGEGT. V was clipped by 6 bases and J by 3 bases, with 9 bases between them. The CDR3 has 12 residues. The CDR3 loop is CASRRTNYEQYF. In DNA, the CDR3 is TGTGCCAGCAGGCGGACTAACTACGAGCAGTACTTC.

This clonotype was seen more than once but under ten times. The chain links TRBV9 to TRBJ2-6; D is unresolved. Trimming cost V 4 bases and J 3 bases, with 8 bases left between them. The CDR3 extends over 14 amino acids. Germline loops: CDR1 SGDLS, CDR2 YYNGEE. CDR3 sequence reads: CASSRLGGANVLTF. CDR3 nucleotides: TGTGCCAGCAGCCGCCTTGGTGGGGCCAACGTCCTGACTTTC.

The CDR3 region is CASSSQRGAMGYTF. CDR3 DNA sequence: TGTGCCAGCAGCTCCCAACGGGGGGCGATGGGCTACACCTTC. The chain uses TRBV12-3 or TRBV12-4 and TRBJ1-2, with a possible D match to TRBD1 (6 bases). Trimming pared 6 bases from V and 8 bases from J, leaving 19 bases between. This CDR3 has 14 amino acids.

This clonotype was counted at least ten times. The DNA of the CDR3 is TGCAGCGTTCTCGAAACTACCGCTCACGAGCAGTACTTC. Translated, it gives CSVLETTAHEQYF. The V gene is TRBV29-1, the J gene TRBJ2-7; D not resolved. Per germline, CDR1 SQVTM and CDR2 ANQGSEA. V lost 5 bases, J lost 5 bases, and 16 bases lay in between. The CDR3 length is 13 residues.

Remarks on this clonotype: One junction end disagrees with the germline gene, perhaps due to a read error. This rearrangement joins TRBV5-5 to TRBJ2-7, with unresolved D. Germline V gene data show CDR1 as SGHKS and CDR2 as YYEKEE (reference sequence). The CDR3 runs to 13 residues. DNA of the CDR3: TGTGCCAGCAGCTTTCCTGGCTCCGACGAGCAGTACTTC. It specifies CASSFPGSDEQYF.

A note on this clonotype: One junction end does not reproduce the germline sequence, and a read error may be involved. The rearrangement links TRBV12-3 or TRBV12-4 to TRBJ2-3; D is undetermined. CDR3 length: 11 residues. CDR3 loop: CTSSYADTQYF. The CDR3 DNA sequence: TGTACCAGCAGCTACGCAGATACGCAGTATTTT.

This clonotype has a count of ten or more. V is TRBV19 and J is TRBJ2-5; 12 bases line up with TRBD2. The CDR3 consists of 15 residues. Germline V lookup: CDR1 LNHDA, CDR2 SQIVND (reference sequence). With 6 bases clipped from V and 11 bases from J, the junction kept 13 bases outside the gene matches. CDR3 in amino acids: CASSPGLAGRHEQYF. The CDR3 DNA reads as TGTGCCAGTAGCCCAGGACTAGCGGGACGCCATGAGCAGTACTTC.

The CDR3 nucleotides are TGTGCCAGCAGCGTAAACCTAGGACAGCCCCAGCATTTT. This encodes CASSVNLGQPQHF. This sequence joins TRBV27 and TRBJ1-5; D not certain. V dropped 6 bases and J dropped 7 bases, with 13 bases sitting between them. The V gene's germline CDR1 is MNHEY and CDR2 SMNVEV (reference sequence). CDR3 length equals 13 residues.

The chain carries TRBV12-3 or TRBV12-4 and TRBJ2-1; D remains unclear. The CDR3 is 14 residues long. V dropped 3 bases and J dropped 5 bases, with 11 bases sitting between them. The CDR3 is CASSFGTLDNEQFF. As DNA, the CDR3 is TGTGCCAGCAGTTTTGGCACTCTCGACAATGAGCAGTTCTTC.